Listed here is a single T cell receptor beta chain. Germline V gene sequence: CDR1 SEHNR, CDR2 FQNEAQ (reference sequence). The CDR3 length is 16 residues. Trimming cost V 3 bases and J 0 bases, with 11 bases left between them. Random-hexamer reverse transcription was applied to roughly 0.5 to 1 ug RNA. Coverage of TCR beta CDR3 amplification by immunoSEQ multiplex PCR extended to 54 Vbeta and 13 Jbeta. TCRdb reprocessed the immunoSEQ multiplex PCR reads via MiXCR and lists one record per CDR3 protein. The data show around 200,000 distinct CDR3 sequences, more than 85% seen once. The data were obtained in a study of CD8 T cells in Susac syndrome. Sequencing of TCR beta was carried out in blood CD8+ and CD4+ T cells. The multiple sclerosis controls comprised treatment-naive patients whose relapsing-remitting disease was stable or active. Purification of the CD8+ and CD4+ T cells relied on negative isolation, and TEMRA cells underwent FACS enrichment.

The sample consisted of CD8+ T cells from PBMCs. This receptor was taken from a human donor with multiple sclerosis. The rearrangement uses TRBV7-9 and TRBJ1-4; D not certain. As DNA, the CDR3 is TGTGCCAGCAGCTTCCTCCGACCGGCAACTAATGAAAAACTGTTTTTT. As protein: CASSFLRPATNEKLFF.